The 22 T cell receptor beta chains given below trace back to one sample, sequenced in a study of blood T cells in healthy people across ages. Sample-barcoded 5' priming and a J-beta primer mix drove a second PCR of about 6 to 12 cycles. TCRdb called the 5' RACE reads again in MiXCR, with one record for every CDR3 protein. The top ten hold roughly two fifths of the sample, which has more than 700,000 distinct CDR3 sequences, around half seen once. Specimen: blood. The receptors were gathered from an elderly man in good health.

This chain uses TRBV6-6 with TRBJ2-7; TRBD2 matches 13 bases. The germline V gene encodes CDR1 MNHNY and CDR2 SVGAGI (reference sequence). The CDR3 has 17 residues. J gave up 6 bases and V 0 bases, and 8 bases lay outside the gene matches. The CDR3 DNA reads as TGTGCCAGCAGTTACTCCGGGACTAGCGGGACGAAACCCGAGCAGTACTTC. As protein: CASSYSGTSGTKPEQYF.

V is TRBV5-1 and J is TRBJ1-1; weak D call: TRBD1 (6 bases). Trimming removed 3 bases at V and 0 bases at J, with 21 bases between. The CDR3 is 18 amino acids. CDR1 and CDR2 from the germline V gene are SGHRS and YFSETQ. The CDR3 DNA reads TGCGCCAGCAGCTCGGGATTCCACCCTGGGACAATGAACACTGAAGCTTTCTTT. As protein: CASSSGFHPGTMNTEAFF.

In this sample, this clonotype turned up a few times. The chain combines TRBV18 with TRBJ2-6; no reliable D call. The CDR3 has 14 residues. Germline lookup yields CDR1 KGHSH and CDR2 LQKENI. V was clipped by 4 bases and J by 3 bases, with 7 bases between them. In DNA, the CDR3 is TGTGCCAGCTCACTTACGCTTGGGGCCAACGTCCTGACTTTC. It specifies CASSLTLGANVLTF.

The CDR3 is CASSLSGTTNEQFF. The CDR3 DNA reads TGTGCCAGCAGTTTAAGCGGGACGACGAATGAGCAGTTCTTC. The chain is built from TRBV12-3 or TRBV12-4 and TRBJ2-1; 7 bases match TRBD2. The length of the CDR3 is 14 residues. V dropped 2 bases and J dropped 7; count of bases not matched to a gene: 5.

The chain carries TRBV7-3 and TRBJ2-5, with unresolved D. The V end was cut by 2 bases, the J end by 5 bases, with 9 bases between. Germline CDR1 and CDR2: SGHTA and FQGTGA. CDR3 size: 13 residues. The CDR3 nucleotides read TGTGCCAGCAGCTTATCCCACTCTGAGACCCAGTACTTC. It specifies CASSLSHSETQYF.

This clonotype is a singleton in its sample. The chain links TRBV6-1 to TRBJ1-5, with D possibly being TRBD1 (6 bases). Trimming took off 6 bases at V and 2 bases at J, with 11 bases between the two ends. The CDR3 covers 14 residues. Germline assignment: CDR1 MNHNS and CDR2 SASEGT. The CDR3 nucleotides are TGTGCCAGCAGGGCGGGGGGCGGCAATCAGCCCCAGCATTTT. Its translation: CASRAGGGNQPQHF.

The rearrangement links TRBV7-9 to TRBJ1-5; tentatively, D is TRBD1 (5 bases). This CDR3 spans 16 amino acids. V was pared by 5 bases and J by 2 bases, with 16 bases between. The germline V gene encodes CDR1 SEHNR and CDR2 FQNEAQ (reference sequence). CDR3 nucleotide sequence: TGTGCCAGCAGCCCATCGGGGGGAACTGGCAATCAGCCCCAGCATTTT. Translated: CASSPSGGTGNQPQHF.

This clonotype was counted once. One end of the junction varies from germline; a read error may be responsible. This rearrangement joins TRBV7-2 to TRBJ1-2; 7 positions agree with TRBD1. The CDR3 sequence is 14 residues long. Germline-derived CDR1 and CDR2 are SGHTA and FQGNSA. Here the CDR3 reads CASSLIGRQGGCTF. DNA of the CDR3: TGTGCCAGCAGCTTAATCGGGCGACAAGGGGGCTGCACCTTC.

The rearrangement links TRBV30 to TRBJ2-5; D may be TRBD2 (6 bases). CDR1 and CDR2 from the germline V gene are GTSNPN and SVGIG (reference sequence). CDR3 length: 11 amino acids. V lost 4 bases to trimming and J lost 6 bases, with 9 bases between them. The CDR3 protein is CAWTTSQTQYF. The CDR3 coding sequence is TGTGCCTGGACCACTAGCCAGACCCAGTACTTC.

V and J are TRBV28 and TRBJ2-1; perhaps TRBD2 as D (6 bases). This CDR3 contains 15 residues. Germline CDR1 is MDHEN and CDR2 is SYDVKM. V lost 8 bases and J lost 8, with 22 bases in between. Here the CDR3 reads CASGTHGAGEDEQFF. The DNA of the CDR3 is TGTGCCAGCGGAACCCACGGGGCCGGGGAGGATGAGCAGTTCTTC.

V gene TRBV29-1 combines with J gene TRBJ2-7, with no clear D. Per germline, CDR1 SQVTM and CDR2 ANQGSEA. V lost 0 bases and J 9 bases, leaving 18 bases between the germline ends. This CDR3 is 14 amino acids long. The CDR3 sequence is CSVEEGVSYERQYF. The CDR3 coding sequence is TGCAGCGTTGAAGAGGGTGTCTCCTACGAGCGGCAGTACTTC.

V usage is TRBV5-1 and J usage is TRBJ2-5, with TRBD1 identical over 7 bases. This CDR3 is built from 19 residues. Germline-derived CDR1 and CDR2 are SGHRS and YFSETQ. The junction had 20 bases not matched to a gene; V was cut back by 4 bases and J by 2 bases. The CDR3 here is CASSESRSTGRRVQETQYF. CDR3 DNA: TGCGCCAGCAGCGAATCCCGTTCGACAGGGAGAAGGGTACAAGAGACCCAGTACTTC.

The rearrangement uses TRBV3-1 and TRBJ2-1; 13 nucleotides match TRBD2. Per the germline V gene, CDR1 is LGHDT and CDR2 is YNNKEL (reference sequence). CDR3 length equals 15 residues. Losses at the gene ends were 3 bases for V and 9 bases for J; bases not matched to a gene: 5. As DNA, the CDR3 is TGTGCCAGCAGCCAGGGGACTAGCGGGACTGGTGAGCAGTTCTTC. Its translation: CASSQGTSGTGEQFF.

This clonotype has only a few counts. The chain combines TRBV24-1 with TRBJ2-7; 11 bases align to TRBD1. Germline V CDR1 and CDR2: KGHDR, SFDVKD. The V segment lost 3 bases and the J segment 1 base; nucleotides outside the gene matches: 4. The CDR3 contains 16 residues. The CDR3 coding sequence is TGTGCCACCAGTGATGTCGGGACAGGGGGGTCCTACGAGCAGTACTTC. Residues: CATSDVGTGGSYEQYF.

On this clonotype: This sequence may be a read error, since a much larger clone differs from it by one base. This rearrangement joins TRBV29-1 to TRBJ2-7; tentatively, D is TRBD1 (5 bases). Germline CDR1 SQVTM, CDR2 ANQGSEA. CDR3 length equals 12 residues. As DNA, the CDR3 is TGCCGCGTCCTGGTAAGGGGTCAAGTGCAGTACTTC. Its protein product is CRVLVRGQVQYF.

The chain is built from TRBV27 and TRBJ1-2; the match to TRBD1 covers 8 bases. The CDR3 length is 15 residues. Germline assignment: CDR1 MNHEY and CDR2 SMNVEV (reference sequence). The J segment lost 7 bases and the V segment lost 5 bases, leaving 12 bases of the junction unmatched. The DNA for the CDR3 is TGTGCCAGCAGTCCCCGGACAGGGAGTTTAGGTGGCTACACCTTC. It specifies CASSPRTGSLGGYTF.

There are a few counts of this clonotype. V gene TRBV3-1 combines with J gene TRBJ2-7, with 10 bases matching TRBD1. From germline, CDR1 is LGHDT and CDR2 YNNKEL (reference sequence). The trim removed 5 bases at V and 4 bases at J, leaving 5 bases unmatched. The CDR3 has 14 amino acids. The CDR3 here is CASSFDRGLYEQYF. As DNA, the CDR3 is TGTGCCAGCAGCTTCGACAGGGGGCTGTACGAGCAGTACTTC.

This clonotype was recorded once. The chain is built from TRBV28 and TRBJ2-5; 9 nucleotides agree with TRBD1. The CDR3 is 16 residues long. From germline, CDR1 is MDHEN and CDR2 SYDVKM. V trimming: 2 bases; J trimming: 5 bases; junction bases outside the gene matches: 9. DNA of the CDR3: TGTGCCAGCAGTTTACTCCGGGACAGGGTAGGGGAGACCCAGTACTTC. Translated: CASSLLRDRVGETQYF.

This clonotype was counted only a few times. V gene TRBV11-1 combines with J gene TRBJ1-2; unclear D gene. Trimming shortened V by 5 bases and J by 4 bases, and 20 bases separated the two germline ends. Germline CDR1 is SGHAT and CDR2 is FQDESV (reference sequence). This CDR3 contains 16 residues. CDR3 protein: CASSPRSAAWGYGYTF. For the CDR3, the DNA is TGTGCCAGCAGCCCCCGGTCCGCAGCTTGGGGCTATGGCTACACCTTC. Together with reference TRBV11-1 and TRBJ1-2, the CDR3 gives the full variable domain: EAEVAQSPRYKITEKSQAVAFWCDPISGHATLYWYRQILGQGPELLVQFQDESVVDDSQLPKDRFSAERLKGVDSTLKIQPAELGDSAMYLCASSPRSAAWGYGYTFGSGTRLTVV.

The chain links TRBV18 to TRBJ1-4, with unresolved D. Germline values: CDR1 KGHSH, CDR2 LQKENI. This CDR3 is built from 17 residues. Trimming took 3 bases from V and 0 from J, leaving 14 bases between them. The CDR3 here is CASSPFSGRTTNEKLFF. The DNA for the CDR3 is TGTGCCAGCTCACCCTTTTCCGGACGGACAACTAATGAAAAACTGTTTTTT.

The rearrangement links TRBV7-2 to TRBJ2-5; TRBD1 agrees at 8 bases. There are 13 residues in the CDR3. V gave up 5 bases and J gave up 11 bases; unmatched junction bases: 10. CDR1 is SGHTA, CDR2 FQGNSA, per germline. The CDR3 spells CASSRTGGWEQYF. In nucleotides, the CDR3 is TGTGCCAGCAGCCGAACAGGGGGATGGGAGCAGTACTTC.

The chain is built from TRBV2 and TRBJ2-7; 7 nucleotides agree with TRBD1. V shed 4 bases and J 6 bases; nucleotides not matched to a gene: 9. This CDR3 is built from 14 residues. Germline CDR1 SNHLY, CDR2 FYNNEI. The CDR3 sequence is CASSVLTGIREQYF. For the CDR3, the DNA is TGTGCCAGCAGTGTCTTGACAGGGATACGCGAGCAGTACTTC.